The rows below give T cell receptor beta chains drawn from one sample of a study of T cell responses to AZD1222 COVID-19 vaccine. The repertoire was sequenced with immunoSEQ multiplex PCR; TCRdb's copy has only in-frame clones and lacks some. This sample yields over 20,000 clones, of which 88% are seen a single time; roughly 2.5% belongs to the top ten. The sample in question was peripheral blood, obtained 28 days after the second AZD1222 dose. The receptors originated from an adult who received the AZD1222 COVID-19 vaccine. Both conserved end residues are part of each CDR3. D genes are given only for firm matches. The size field is filled for only some rows; it gives once, few, many or a size class.

CDR3aa: CASSSQGSGELFF
CDR3nt: TGTGCCAGCAGCTCCCAGGGATCCGGGGAGCTGTTTTTT
d_gene: -
j_gene: TRBJ2-2
abundance: -
v_gene: TRBV12-3/TRBV12-4

CDR3aa: CASRPGGADQPQHF
CDR3nt: TGTGCCAGCAGACCCGGGGGGGCGGATCAGCCCCAGCATTTT
d_gene: -
j_gene: TRBJ1-5
abundance: -
v_gene: TRBV7-9

CDR3aa: CASYPGTFHTGELFF
CDR3nt: TGTGCCAGTTACCCCGGGACATTTCACACCGGGGAGCTGTTTTTT
d_gene: -
j_gene: TRBJ2-2
abundance: -
v_gene: TRBV5-5

CDR3aa: CASSLGLGGLGSYEQYF
CDR3nt: TGCGCCAGCAGCTTGGGGCTCGGGGGCCTGGGTTCCTACGAGCAGTACTTC
d_gene: -
j_gene: TRBJ2-7
abundance: -
v_gene: TRBV5-1

CDR3aa: CASSFDSNTEAFF
CDR3nt: TGTGCCAGCAGTTTCGACAGCAACACTGAAGCTTTCTTT
d_gene: -
j_gene: TRBJ1-1
abundance: -
v_gene: TRBV12-3/TRBV12-4

CDR3aa: CASSSRGSYGYTF
CDR3nt: TGTGCCAGCAGCTCCCGGGGGAGCTATGGCTACACCTTC
d_gene: -
j_gene: TRBJ1-2
abundance: -
v_gene: TRBV7-2

CDR3aa: CASSDPGQTLHF
CDR3nt: TGTGCCAGCAGCGATCCGGGCCAAACCCTCCACTTT
d_gene: -
j_gene: TRBJ1-6
abundance: -
v_gene: TRBV3-1/TRBV3-2

CDR3aa: CASSFPTGTGETQYF
CDR3nt: TGTGCCAGCAGCTTCCCGACAGGGACGGGAGAGACCCAGTACTTC
d_gene: TRBD1
j_gene: TRBJ2-5
abundance: -
v_gene: TRBV7-2

CDR3aa: CASSLDLANTEAFF
CDR3nt: TGTGCCAGCAGCTTGGATCTGGCGAACACTGAAGCTTTCTTT
d_gene: -
j_gene: TRBJ1-1
abundance: -
v_gene: TRBV5-4

CDR3aa: CASTGGYGYTF
CDR3nt: TGTGCCAGCACGGGGGGCTATGGCTACACCTTC
d_gene: -
j_gene: TRBJ1-2
abundance: -
v_gene: TRBV12-3/TRBV12-4

CDR3aa: CASSQGLAANTGELFF
CDR3nt: TGTGCCAGCAGCCAAGGTTTGGCCGCGAACACCGGGGAGCTGTTTTTT
d_gene: -
j_gene: TRBJ2-2
abundance: -
v_gene: TRBV4-2

CDR3aa: CASSFWTVNSPLHF
CDR3nt: TGTGCCAGCAGTTTCTGGACTGTGAATTCACCCCTCCACTTT
d_gene: -
j_gene: TRBJ1-6
abundance: -
v_gene: TRBV6-2/TRBV6-3

CDR3aa: CASITGGGGVYGYTF
CDR3nt: TGTGCCAGCATCACAGGGGGCGGAGGGGTCTATGGCTACACCTTC
d_gene: TRBD1
j_gene: TRBJ1-2
abundance: -
v_gene: TRBV6-6

CDR3aa: CATDTGISNQPQHF
CDR3nt: TGTGCCACAGACACAGGGATTAGCAATCAGCCCCAGCATTTT
d_gene: -
j_gene: TRBJ1-5
abundance: -
v_gene: TRBV19

CDR3aa: CSASERTFSYEQYF
CDR3nt: TGCAGTGCTAGTGAGAGGACTTTCTCCTACGAGCAGTACTTC
d_gene: -
j_gene: TRBJ2-7
abundance: -
v_gene: TRBV20-1

CDR3aa: CASSQDIWGSGNTIYF
CDR3nt: TGCGCCAGCAGCCAGGATATATGGGGCTCTGGAAACACCATATATTTT
d_gene: -
j_gene: TRBJ1-3
abundance: -
v_gene: TRBV5-1

CDR3aa: CASTGSDIIYGYTF
CDR3nt: TGTGCCAGCACAGGGTCGGATATTATCTATGGCTACACCTTC
d_gene: -
j_gene: TRBJ1-2
abundance: -
v_gene: TRBV28

CDR3aa: CASSYSNFHNFNATNEKLFF
CDR3nt: TGTGCCAGCAGTTATTCGAATTTCCATAACTTTAATGCAACTAATGAAAAACTGTTTTTT
d_gene: -
j_gene: TRBJ1-4
abundance: -
v_gene: TRBV6-9

CDR3aa: CASSLFLDRAYEQYF
CDR3nt: TGTGCCAGCAGCTTATTCCTGGACAGGGCCTACGAGCAGTACTTC
d_gene: TRBD1
j_gene: TRBJ2-7
abundance: -
v_gene: TRBV7-2

CDR3aa: CASSLEVVSTEAFF
CDR3nt: TGCGCCAGCAGCTTAGAGGTTGTCAGCACTGAAGCTTTCTTT
d_gene: -
j_gene: TRBJ1-1
abundance: -
v_gene: TRBV5-1

CDR3aa: CASSLSGGYGYTF
CDR3nt: TGTGCCAGCAGCTTATCCGGAGGCTATGGCTACACCTTC
d_gene: -
j_gene: TRBJ1-2
abundance: -
v_gene: TRBV13

CDR3aa: CASSPDRVNGYTF
CDR3nt: TGTGCCAGCTCACCGGACAGGGTGAATGGCTACACCTTC
d_gene: TRBD1
j_gene: TRBJ1-2
abundance: -
v_gene: TRBV18

CDR3aa: CASSGASGGLSPGTQYF
CDR3nt: TGTGCCAGTAGTGGGGCTAGCGGGGGCCTCTCCCCCGGTACGCAGTATTTT
d_gene: TRBD2
j_gene: TRBJ2-3
abundance: -
v_gene: TRBV19

CDR3aa: CASSLQDYGYTF
CDR3nt: TGTGCCAGCAGCTTGCAGGACTATGGCTACACCTTC
d_gene: -
j_gene: TRBJ1-2
abundance: -
v_gene: TRBV7-8

CDR3aa: CASRRGPGGSTEAFF
CDR3nt: TGTGCCAGCAGACGGGGACCAGGGGGAAGCACTGAAGCTTTCTTT
d_gene: TRBD1
j_gene: TRBJ1-1
abundance: -
v_gene: TRBV27

CDR3aa: CASSQESVYTDTQYF
CDR3nt: TGTGCCAGCAGCCAAGAATCGGTTTACACAGATACGCAGTATTTT
d_gene: -
j_gene: TRBJ2-3
abundance: -
v_gene: TRBV4-2

CDR3aa: CASSLQGGTEAFF
CDR3nt: TGTGCCAGCTCACTTCAGGGGGGAACTGAAGCTTTCTTT
d_gene: TRBD1
j_gene: TRBJ1-1
abundance: -
v_gene: TRBV18

CDR3aa: CASSKYPGSEAFF
CDR3nt: TGTGCCAGCAGCAAATACCCGGGATCTGAAGCTTTCTTT
d_gene: -
j_gene: TRBJ1-1
abundance: once
v_gene: TRBV9

CDR3aa: CASSSSGGISYEQYF
CDR3nt: TGCGCCAGCAGCTCTAGCGGGGGGATATCCTACGAGCAGTACTTC
d_gene: TRBD2
j_gene: TRBJ2-7
abundance: -
v_gene: TRBV5-1

CDR3aa: CASSLSWRGYTDTQYF
CDR3nt: TGTGCCAGCAGTTTATCGTGGCGGGGGTACACAGATACGCAGTATTTT
d_gene: TRBD2
j_gene: TRBJ2-3
abundance: -
v_gene: TRBV28

CDR3aa: CASSLGGAGGHTDTQYF
CDR3nt: TGTGCCAGCAGCTTAGGGGGAGCGGGGGGCCACACAGATACGCAGTATTTT
d_gene: TRBD2
j_gene: TRBJ2-3
abundance: -
v_gene: TRBV11-3

CDR3aa: CASSPPGSAEQYF
CDR3nt: TGTGCCAGCAGCCCACCGGGGAGCGCCGAGCAGTACTTC
d_gene: -
j_gene: TRBJ2-7
abundance: -
v_gene: TRBV5-6

CDR3aa: CASSLETARGGGYTF
CDR3nt: TGTGCCAGCAGCTTAGAAACAGCCAGGGGAGGAGGCTACACCTTC
d_gene: -
j_gene: TRBJ1-2
abundance: -
v_gene: TRBV7-2

CDR3aa: CASSVHVGYGNQPQHF
CDR3nt: TGTGCCAGCAGTGTCCATGTGGGGTACGGCAATCAGCCCCAGCATTTT
d_gene: -
j_gene: TRBJ1-5
abundance: -
v_gene: TRBV2

CDR3aa: CASSFGPNSPLHF
CDR3nt: TGTGCCAGCAGCTTTGGGCCTAATTCACCCCTCCACTTT
d_gene: -
j_gene: TRBJ1-6
abundance: -
v_gene: TRBV5-8

CDR3aa: CATSTGMGTEAFF
CDR3nt: TGCGCCACCAGCACAGGGATGGGCACTGAAGCTTTCTTT
d_gene: -
j_gene: TRBJ1-1
abundance: -
v_gene: TRBV5-1

CDR3aa: CASSRVGRLNQPQHF
CDR3nt: TGTGCCAGCAGCAGGGTGGGGCGGCTCAATCAGCCCCAGCATTTT
d_gene: -
j_gene: TRBJ1-5
abundance: -
v_gene: TRBV6-5